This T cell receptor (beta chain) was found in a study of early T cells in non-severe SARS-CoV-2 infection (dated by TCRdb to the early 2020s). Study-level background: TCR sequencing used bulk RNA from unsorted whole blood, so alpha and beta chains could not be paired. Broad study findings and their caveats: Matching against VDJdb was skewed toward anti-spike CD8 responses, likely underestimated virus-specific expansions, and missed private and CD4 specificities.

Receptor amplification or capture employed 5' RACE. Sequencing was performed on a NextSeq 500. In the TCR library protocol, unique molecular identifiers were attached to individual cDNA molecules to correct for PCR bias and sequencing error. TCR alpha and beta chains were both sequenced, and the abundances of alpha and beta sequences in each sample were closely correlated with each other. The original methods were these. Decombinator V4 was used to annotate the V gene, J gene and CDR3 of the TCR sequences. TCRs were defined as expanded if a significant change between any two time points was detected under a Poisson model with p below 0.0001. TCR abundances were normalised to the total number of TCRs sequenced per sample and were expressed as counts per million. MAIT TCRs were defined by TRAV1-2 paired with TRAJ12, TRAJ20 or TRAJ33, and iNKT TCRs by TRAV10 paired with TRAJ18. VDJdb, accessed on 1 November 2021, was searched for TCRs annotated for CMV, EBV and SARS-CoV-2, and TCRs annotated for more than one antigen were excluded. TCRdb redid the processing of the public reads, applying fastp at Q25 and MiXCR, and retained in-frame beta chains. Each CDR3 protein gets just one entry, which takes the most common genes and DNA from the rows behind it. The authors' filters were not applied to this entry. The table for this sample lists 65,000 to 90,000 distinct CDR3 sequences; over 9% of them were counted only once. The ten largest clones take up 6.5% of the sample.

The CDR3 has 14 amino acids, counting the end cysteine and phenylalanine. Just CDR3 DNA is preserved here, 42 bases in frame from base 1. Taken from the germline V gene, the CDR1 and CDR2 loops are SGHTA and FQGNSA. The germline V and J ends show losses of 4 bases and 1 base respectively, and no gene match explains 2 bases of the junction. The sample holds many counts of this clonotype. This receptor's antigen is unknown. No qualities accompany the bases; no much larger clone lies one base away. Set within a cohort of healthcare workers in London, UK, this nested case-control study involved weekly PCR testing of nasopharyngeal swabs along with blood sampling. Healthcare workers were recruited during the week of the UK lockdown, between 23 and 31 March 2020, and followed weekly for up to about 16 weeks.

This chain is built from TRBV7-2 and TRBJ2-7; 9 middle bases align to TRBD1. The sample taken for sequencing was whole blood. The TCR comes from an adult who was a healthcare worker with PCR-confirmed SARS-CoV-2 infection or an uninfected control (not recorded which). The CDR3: CASSSDRGSYEQYF. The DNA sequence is TGTGCCAGCAGCTCAGACAGGGGGTCCTACGAGCAGTACTTC.